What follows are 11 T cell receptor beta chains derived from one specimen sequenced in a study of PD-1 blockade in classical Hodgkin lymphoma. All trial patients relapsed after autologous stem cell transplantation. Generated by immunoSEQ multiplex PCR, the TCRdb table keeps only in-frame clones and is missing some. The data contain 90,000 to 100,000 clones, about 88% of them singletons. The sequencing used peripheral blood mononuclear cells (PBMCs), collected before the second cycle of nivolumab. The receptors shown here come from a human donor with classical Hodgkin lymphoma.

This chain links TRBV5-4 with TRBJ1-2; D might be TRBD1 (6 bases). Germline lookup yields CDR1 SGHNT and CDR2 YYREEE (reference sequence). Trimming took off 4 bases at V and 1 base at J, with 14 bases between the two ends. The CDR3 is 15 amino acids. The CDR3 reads CASSTWTAYNYGYTF. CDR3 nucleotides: TGTGCCAGCAGCACATGGACAGCTTATAACTATGGCTACACCTTC.

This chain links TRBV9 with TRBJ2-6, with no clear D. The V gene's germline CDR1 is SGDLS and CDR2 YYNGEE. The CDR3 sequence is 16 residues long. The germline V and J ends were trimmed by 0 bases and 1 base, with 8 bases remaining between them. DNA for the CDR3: TGTGCCAGCAGCGTAGTTGGCAGGTCTGGGGCCAACGTCCTGACTTTC. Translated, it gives CASSVVGRSGANVLTF. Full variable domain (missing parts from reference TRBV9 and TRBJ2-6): DSGVTQTPKHLITATGQRVTLRCSPRSGDLSVYWYQQSLDQGLQFLIQYYNGEERAKGNILERFSAQQFPDLHSELNLSSLELGDSALYFCASSVVGRSGANVLTFGAGSRLTVL.

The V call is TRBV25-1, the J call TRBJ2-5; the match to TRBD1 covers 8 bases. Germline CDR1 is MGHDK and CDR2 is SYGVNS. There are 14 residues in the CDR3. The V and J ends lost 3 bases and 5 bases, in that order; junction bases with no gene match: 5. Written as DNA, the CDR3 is TGTGCCAGCAGTGACCACAGGGGGTTTGAGACCCAGTACTTC. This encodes CASSDHRGFETQYF.

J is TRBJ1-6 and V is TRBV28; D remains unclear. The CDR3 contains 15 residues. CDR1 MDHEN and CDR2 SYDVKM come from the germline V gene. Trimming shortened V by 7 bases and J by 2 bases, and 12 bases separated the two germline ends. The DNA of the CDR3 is TGTGCCAGCACCCCGGCAGGCACCTATAATTCACCCCTCCACTTT. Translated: CASTPAGTYNSPLHF.

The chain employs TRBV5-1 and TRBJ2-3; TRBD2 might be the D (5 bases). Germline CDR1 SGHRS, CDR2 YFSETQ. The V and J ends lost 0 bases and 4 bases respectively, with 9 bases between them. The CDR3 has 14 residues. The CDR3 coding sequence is TGCGCCAGCAGCTTGGAGTGGGGAGCAGATACGCAGTATTTT. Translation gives CASSLEWGADTQYF.

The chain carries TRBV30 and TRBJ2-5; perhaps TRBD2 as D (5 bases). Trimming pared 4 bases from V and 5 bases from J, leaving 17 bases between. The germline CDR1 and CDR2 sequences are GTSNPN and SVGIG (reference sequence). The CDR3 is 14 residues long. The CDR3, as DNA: TGTGCCTGGATGCAGAGGGAGAGGCGGGAGACCCAGTACTTC. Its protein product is CAWMQRERRETQYF.

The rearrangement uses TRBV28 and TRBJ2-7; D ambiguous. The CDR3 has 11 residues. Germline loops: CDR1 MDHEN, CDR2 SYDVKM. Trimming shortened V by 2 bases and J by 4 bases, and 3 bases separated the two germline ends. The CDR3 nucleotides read TGTGCCAGCAGTTTAAAGTACGAGCAGTACTTC. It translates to CASSLKYEQYF. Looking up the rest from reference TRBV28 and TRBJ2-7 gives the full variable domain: DVKVTQSSRYLVKRTGEKVFLECVQDMDHENMFWYRQDPGLGLRLIYFSYDVKMKEKGDIPEGYSVSREKKERFSLILESASTNQTSMYLCASSLKYEQYFGPGTRLTVT.

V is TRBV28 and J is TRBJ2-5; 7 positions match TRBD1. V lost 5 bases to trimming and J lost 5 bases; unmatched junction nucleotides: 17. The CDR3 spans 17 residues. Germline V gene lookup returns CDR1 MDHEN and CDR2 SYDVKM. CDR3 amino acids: CASSALGQVPDEETQYF. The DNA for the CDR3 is TGTGCCAGCAGTGCTCTCGGACAGGTCCCCGACGAGGAGACCCAGTACTTC.

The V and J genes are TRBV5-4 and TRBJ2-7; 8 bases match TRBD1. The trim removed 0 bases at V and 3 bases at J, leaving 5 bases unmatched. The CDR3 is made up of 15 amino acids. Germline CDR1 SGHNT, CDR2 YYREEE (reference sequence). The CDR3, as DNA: TGTGCCAGCAGCTTGGCAGGGGGCAAGGACTACGAGCAGTACTTC. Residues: CASSLAGGKDYEQYF.

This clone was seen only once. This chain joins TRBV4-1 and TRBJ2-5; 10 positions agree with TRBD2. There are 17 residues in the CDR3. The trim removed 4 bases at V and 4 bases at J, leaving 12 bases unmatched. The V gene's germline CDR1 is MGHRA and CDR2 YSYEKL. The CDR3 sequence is CASSRLAGTSEVETQYF. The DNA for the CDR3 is TGCGCCAGCAGCCGACTAGCCGGGACTAGCGAGGTAGAGACCCAGTACTTC.

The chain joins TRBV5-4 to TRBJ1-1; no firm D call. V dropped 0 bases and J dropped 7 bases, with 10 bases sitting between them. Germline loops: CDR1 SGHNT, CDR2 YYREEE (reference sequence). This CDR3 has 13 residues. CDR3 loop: CASSLAGGDEAFF. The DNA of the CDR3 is TGTGCCAGCAGCTTGGCCGGCGGGGATGAAGCTTTCTTT.